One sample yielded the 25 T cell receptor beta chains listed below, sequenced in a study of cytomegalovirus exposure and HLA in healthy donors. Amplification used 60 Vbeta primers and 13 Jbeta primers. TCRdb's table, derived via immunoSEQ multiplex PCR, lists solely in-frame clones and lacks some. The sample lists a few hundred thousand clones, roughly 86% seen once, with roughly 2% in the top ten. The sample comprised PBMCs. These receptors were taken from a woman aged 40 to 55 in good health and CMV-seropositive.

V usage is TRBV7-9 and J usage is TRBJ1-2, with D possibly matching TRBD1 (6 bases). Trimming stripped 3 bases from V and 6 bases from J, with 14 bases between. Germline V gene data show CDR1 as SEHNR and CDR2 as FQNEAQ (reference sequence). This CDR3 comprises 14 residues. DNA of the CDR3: TGTGCCAGCAGCTTCTCGAACAGGGAAAATGGCTACACCTTC. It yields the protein CASSFSNRENGYTF. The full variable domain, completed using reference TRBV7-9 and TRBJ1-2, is DTGVSQNPRHKITKRGQNVTFRCDPISEHNRLYWYRQTLGQGPEFLTYFQNEAQLEKSRLLSDRFSAERPKGSFSTLEIQRTEQGDSAMYLCASSFSNRENGYTFGSGTRLTVV.

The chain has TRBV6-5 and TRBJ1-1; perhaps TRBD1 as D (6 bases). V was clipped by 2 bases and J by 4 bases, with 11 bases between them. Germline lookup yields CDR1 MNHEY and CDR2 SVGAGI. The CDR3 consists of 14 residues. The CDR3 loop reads CASSYKGQTTEAFF. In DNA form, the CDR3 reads TGTGCCAGCAGTTACAAAGGACAGACCACTGAAGCTTTCTTT.

CDR3 sequence (DNA): TGTGCCAGTAGTGTTGACTACTCTGGAAACACCATATATTTT. This encodes CASSVDYSGNTIYF. The V and J genes are TRBV19 and TRBJ1-3; no definite D call. The CDR3 covers 14 residues. Germline V gene sequence: CDR1 LNHDA, CDR2 SQIVND (reference sequence). Between the trimmed V and J ends, which lost 5 bases and 0 bases, there was a span of 8 bases.

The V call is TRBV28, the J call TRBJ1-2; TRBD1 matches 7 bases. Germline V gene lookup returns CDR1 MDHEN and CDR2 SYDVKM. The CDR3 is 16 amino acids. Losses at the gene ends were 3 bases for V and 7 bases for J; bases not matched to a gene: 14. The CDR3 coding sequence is TGTGCCAGCAGTTTCGTGCCAGGGGGACCCGGTTCTGGCTACACCTTC. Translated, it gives CASSFVPGGPGSGYTF.

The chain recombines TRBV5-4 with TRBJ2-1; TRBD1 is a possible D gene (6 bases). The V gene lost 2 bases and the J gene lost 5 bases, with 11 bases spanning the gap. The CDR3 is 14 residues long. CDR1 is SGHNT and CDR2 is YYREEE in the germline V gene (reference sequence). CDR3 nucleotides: TGTGCCAGCAGCTTCCAGGGGCGAGACAATGAGCAGTTCTTC. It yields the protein CASSFQGRDNEQFF.

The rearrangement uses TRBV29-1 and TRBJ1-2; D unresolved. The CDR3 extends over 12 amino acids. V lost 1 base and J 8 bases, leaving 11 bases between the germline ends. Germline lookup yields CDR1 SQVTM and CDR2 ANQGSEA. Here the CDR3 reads CSVEVATRGYTF. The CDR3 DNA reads TGCAGCGTTGAAGTGGCCACCAGGGGCTACACCTTC.

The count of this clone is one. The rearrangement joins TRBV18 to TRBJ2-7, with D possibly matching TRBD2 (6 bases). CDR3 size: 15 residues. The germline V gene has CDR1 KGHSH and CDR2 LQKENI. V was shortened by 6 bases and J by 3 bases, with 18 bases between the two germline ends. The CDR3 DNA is TGTGCCAGCTCGCTTGAGGACGGAGGGTTCTACGAGCAGTACTTC. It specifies CASSLEDGGFYEQYF. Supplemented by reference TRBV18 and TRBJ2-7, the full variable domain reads NAGVMQNPRHLVRRRGQEARLRCSPMKGHSHVYWYRQLPEEGLKFMVYLQKENIIDESGMPKERFSAEFPKEGPSILRIQQVVRGDSAAYFCASSLEDGGFYEQYFGPGTRLTVT.

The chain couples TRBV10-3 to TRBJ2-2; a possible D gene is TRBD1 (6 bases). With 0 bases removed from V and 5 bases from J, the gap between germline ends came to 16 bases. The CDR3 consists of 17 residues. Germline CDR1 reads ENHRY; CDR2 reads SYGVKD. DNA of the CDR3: TGTGCCATCAGTGAGTCAACAGGGAGATTGGAGACCGGGGAGCTGTTTTTT. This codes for CAISESTGRLETGELFF.

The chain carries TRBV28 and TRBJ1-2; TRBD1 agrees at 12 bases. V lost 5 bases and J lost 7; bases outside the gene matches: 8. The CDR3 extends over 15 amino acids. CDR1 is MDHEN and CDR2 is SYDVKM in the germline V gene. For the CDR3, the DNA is TGTGCCAGCAGTAGAGCCGGGACAGGGGGCTTTGGCTACACCTTC. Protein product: CASSRAGTGGFGYTF.

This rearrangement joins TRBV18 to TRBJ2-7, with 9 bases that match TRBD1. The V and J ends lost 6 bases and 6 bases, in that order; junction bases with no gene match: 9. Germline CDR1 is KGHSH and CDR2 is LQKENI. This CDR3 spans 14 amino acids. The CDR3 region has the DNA TGTGCCAGCTCCCCAAGGACAGGGGTGAGCGAGCAGTACTTC. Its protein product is CASSPRTGVSEQYF.

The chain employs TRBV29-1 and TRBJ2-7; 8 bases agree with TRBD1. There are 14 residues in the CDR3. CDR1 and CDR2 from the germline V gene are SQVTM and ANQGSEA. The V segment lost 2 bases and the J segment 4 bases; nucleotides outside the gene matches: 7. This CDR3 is CSVETRQGRYEQYF. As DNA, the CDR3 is TGCAGCGTTGAAACACGACAGGGGAGGTACGAGCAGTACTTC.

CDR3 protein: CASSLDPGRGLYF. The CDR3 DNA reads TGTGCCAGCAGCTTAGACCCAGGGCGCGGCTTATATTTT. J is TRBJ1-3 and V is TRBV7-8; TRBD1 might be the D (5 bases). The CDR3 is made up of 13 amino acids. V was cut by 1 base and J by 14 bases, with 15 bases left in between. Germline-derived CDR1 and CDR2 are SGHVS and FQNEAQ.

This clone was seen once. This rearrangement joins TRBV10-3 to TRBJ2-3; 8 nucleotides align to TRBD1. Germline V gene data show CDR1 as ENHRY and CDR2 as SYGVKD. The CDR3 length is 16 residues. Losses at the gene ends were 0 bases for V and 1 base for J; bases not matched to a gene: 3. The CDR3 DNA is TGTGCCATCAGTGAGTCGACGGGACAGGGCACAGATACGCAGTATTTT. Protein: CAISESTGQGTDTQYF.

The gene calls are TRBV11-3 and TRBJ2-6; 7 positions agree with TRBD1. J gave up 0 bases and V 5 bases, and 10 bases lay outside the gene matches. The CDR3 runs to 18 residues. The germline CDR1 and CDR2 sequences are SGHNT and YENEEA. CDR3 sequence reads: CASSLGQIIPSGANVLTF. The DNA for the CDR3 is TGTGCCAGCAGCCTGGGACAGATCATCCCCTCTGGGGCCAACGTCCTGACTTTC. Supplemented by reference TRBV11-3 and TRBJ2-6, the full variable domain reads EAGVVQSPRYKIIEKKQPVAFWCNPISGHNTLYWYLQNLGQGPELLIRYENEEAVDDSQLPKDRFSAERLKGVDSTLKIQPAELGDSAVYLCASSLGQIIPSGANVLTFGAGSRLTVL.

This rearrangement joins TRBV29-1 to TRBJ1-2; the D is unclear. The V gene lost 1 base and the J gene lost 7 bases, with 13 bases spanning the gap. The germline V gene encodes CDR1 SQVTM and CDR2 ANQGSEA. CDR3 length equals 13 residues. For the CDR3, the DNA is TGCAGCGTTGAAGTGTACGTATCCGGTGGCTACACCTTC. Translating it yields CSVEVYVSGGYTF.

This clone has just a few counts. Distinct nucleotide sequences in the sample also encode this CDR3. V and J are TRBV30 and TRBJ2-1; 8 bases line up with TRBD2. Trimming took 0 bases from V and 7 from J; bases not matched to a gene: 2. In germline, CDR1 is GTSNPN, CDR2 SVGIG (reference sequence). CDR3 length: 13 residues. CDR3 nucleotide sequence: TGTGCCTGGAGTGTACGGGGGGGGAATGAGCAGTTCTTC. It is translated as CAWSVRGGNEQFF.

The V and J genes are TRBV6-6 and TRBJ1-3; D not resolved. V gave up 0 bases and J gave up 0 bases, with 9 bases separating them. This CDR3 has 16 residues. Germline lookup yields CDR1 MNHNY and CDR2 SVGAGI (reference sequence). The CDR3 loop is CASSYSMSTSGNTIYF. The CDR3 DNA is TGTGCCAGCAGTTACTCGATGTCTACCTCTGGAAACACCATATATTTT.

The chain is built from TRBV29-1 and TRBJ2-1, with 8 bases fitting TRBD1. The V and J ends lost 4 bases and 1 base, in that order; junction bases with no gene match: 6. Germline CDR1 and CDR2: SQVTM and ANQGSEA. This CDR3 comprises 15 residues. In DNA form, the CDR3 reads TGCAGCGTTGCAGGACAGGGTGGGTCCTACAATGAGCAGTTCTTC. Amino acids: CSVAGQGGSYNEQFF.

CDR3 protein: CSVEGTVNEQYF. CDR3 DNA: TGCAGCGTTGAGGGGACAGTTAACGAGCAGTACTTC. This chain uses TRBV29-1 with TRBJ2-7; 7 nucleotides match TRBD1. Germline V lookup: CDR1 SQVTM, CDR2 ANQGSEA. The CDR3 is 12 residues long. The V gene end was trimmed by 3 bases and the J gene end by 5 bases; junction bases not matched to a gene: 4.

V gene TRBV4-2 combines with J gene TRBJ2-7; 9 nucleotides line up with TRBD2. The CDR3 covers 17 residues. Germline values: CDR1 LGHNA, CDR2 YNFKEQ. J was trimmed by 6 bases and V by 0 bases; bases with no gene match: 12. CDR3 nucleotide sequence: TGTGCCAGCAGCCAAGATCCCTCCGTACTAGCGGGTGGCGAGCAGTACTTC. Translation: CASSQDPSVLAGGEQYF.

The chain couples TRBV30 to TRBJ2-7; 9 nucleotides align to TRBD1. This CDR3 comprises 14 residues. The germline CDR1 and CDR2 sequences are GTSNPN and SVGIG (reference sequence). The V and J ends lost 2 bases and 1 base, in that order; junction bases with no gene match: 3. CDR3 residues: CAWSPGTGSYEQYF. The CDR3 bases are TGTGCCTGGAGTCCCGGGACAGGGTCCTACGAGCAGTACTTC.

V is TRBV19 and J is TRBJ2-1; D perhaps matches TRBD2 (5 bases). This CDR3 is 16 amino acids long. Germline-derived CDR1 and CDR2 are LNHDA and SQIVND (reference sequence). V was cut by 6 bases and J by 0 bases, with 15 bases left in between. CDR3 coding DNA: TGTGCCAGTAGGAAAGCGGAATGGAGCTCCTACAATGAGCAGTTCTTC. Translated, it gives CASRKAEWSSYNEQFF.

The CDR3 region is CASSRGAPAGEQYF. The CDR3 DNA reads as TGTGCCAGCAGCCGGGGAGCCCCGGCGGGGGAGCAGTACTTC. The chain employs TRBV28 and TRBJ2-7; D may be TRBD2 (6 bases). CDR1 is MDHEN and CDR2 is SYDVKM in the germline V gene. This CDR3 contains 14 residues. V was clipped by 6 bases and J by 7 bases, with 19 bases between them.

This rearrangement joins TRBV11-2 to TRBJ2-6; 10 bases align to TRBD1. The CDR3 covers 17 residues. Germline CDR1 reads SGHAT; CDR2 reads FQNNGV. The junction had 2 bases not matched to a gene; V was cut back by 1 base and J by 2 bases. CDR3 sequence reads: CASSLGQGAPGANVLTF. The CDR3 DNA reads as TGTGCCAGCAGCTTAGGACAGGGGGCGCCTGGGGCCAACGTCCTGACTTTC.

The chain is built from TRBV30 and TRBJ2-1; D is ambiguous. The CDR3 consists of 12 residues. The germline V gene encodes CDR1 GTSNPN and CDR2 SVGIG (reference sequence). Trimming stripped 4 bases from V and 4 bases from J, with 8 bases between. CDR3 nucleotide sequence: TGTGCCTGGACTAGGCAGTACAATGAGCAGTTCTTC. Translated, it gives CAWTRQYNEQFF.